The clone carrying this T cell receptor beta chain appeared a single time. Assay: immunoSEQ multiplex PCR; the TCRdb copy retains only in-frame clones and omits some. The sample yields approximately 500,000 clones, approximately 88% seen once. This record belongs to a study of blood T cell repertoires in COVID-19. The V gene end was trimmed by 5 bases and the J gene end by 6 bases; junction bases not matched to a gene: 6. This CDR3 has 13 residues. Germline CDR1 and CDR2: MNHEY and SVGAGI. The source of this sequence is a woman aged 45-65 years with COVID-19, enrolled during active disease. Sequenced material: peripheral blood. V is TRBV6-5 and J is TRBJ1-2; TRBD1 matches at 7 bases. The CDR3 is CASSITGVDGYTF. The CDR3 DNA reads TGTGCCAGCAGTATTACAGGGGTAGATGGCTACACCTTC.